This T cell receptor beta chain stems from a study of blood T cell repertoires in COVID-19. Some clones are missing from TCRdb's copy, which holds only in-frame ones; the method was immunoSEQ multiplex PCR. Of roughly 240,000 clones in the sample, approximately 90% were seen once. Grouping used clinical history reported by participants in a survey and questionnaire. Up to 2 weeks before entering the study, exposed participants had met a COVID-19 case. The CDR3 is made up of 14 amino acids. The V end lost 2 bases, the J end lost 1 base, and 8 bases lay between the germline ends. The germline CDR1 and CDR2 sequences are SNHLY and FYNNEI.

The sequenced material came from PBMCs or T cells enriched from blood (not recorded which). The chain uses TRBV2 and TRBJ2-5; maybe TRBD1 (5 bases). The TCR comes from a man aged 45-65 years who had been exposed to COVID-19. This CDR3 is CASSEPTAQETQYF. CDR3 in DNA: TGTGCCAGCAGTGAACCGACAGCCCAAGAGACCCAGTACTTC.